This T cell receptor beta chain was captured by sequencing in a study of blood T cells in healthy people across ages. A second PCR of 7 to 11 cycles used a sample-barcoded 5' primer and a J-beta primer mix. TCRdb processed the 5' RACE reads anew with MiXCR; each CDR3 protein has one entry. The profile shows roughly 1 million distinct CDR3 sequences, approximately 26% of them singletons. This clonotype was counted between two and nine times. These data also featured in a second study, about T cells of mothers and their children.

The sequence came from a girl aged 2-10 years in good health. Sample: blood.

The DNA of the CDR3 is TGTGCCACCAGCAGAGAACTAGCGGTGATCTCCTACAATGAGCAGTTCTTC. Amino acids: CATSRELAVISYNEQFF. The chain uses TRBV15 and TRBJ2-1; 8 positions agree with TRBD2. CDR1 LNHNV and CDR2 YYDKDF come from the germline V gene (reference sequence). The trim removed 0 bases at V and 0 bases at J, leaving 4 bases unmatched. CDR3 length: 17 amino acids. Full variable domain (missing parts from reference TRBV15 and TRBJ2-1): DAMVIQNPRYQVTQFGKPVTLSCSQTLNHNVMYWYQQKSSQAPKLLFHYYDKDFNNEADTPDNFQSRRPNTSFCFLDIRSPGLGDTAMYLCATSRELAVISYNEQFFGPGTRLTVL.